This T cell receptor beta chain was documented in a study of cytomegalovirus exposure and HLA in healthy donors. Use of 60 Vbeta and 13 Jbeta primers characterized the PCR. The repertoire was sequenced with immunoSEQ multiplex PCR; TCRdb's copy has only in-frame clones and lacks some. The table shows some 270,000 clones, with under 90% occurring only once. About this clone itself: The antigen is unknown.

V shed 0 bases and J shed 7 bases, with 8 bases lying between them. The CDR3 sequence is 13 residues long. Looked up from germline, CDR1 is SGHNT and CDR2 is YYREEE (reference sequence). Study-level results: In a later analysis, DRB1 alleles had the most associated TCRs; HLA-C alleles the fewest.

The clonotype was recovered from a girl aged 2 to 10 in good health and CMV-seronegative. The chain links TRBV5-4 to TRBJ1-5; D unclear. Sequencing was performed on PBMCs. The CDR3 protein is CASSLDHRQPQHF. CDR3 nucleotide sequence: TGTGCCAGCAGCTTGGACCACAGACAGCCCCAGCATTTT.